What follows are 15 T cell receptor beta chains derived from one specimen sequenced in a study of identical twins. TCRdb reprocessed the 5' RACE reads via MiXCR and lists one record per CDR3 protein. The top ten clones hold roughly 0.44% of a sample with more than 400,000 distinct CDR3 sequences, roughly 15% of them seen once. This sample was shared with a second study, whose subject was yellow fever vaccine responses in identical twins.

The sample was CD4+ T cells sorted from blood. All receptors come from a woman in her late teens or twenties in good health.

This clonotype was observed at least ten times. The chain combines TRBV3-1 with TRBJ2-7, with TRBD2 matching over 15 bases. Trimming took 5 bases from V and 5 from J; bases not matched to a gene: 7. The germline CDR1 and CDR2 sequences are LGHDT and YNNKEL (reference sequence). The CDR3 spans 16 residues. CDR3 loop: CASSEGTSGRRNEQYF. The CDR3 DNA is TGTGCCAGCAGCGAAGGGACTAGCGGGAGGAGGAACGAGCAGTACTTC.

This chain uses TRBV24-1 with TRBJ2-7, with TRBD2 matching over 11 bases. This CDR3 has 16 amino acids. V shed 3 bases, J shed 2 bases, and the junction held 5 bases outside the gene matches. Germline assignment: CDR1 KGHDR and CDR2 SFDVKD. CDR3 in DNA: TGTGCCACCAGTGATCAGGGGACTAGCGGACCCTACGAGCAGTACTTC. It is translated as CATSDQGTSGPYEQYF.

CDR3 sequence: CASSQEFVPTDTQYF. The DNA for the CDR3 is TGTGCCAGCAGCCAAGAGTTCGTTCCCACAGATACGCAGTATTTT. This chain connects TRBV14 to TRBJ2-3; D gene ambiguous. Trimming shortened V by 0 bases and J by 2 bases, and 9 bases separated the two germline ends. Germline CDR1 is SGHDN and CDR2 is FVKESK. The CDR3 contains 15 residues.

This clonotype has a handful of counts. One end of the junction fails to match germline, which may point to a read error. The chain employs TRBV28 and TRBJ2-7, with TRBD2 matching 11 bases. This CDR3 region has 15 residues. Germline V gene data show CDR1 as MDHEN and CDR2 as SYDVKM. Written as DNA, the CDR3 is TGTGCCAGCAGTCCGCTAGCGGGAGGATCCTCCGAGCAGTACTTC. Its translation: CASSPLAGGSSEQYF.

The CDR3 bases are TGTGCCAGCAGTATAATAAAACATCCGGACAGGGGGTTGTACGAGCAGTACTTC. Translating gives CASSIIKHPDRGLYEQYF. The chain carries TRBV27 and TRBJ2-7, with 10 nucleotides matching TRBD1. There are 18 residues in the CDR3. The V segment lost 5 bases and the J segment 4 bases; nucleotides outside the gene matches: 17. The V gene's germline CDR1 is MNHEY and CDR2 SMNVEV (reference sequence).

The V call is TRBV7-9, the J call TRBJ2-4; D unclear. The V gene's germline CDR1 is SEHNR and CDR2 FQNEAQ (reference sequence). Trimming stripped 6 bases from V and 0 bases from J, with 9 bases between. This CDR3 contains 14 residues. CDR3 region: CASSSDIAKNIQYF. In DNA form, the CDR3 reads TGTGCCAGCAGTTCAGATATAGCCAAAAACATTCAGTACTTC.

This clonotype was observed a handful of times. This sequence joins TRBV12-3 or TRBV12-4 and TRBJ2-1; TRBD2 matches 8 bases. V gave up 2 bases and J gave up 0 bases; unmatched junction bases: 18. The CDR3 is made up of 21 amino acids. The CDR3 DNA sequence: TGTGCCAGCAGTTTAAAGGTGAGGCTAGCGGGCAGATTTAGCTCCTACAATGAGCAGTTCTTC. This sequence encodes CASSLKVRLAGRFSSYNEQFF.

The rearrangement joins TRBV28 to TRBJ2-7; maybe TRBD2 (5 bases). V gave up 2 bases and J gave up 2 bases, with 16 bases separating them. The CDR3 covers 16 residues. Germline CDR1 reads MDHEN; CDR2 reads SYDVKM. The DNA for the CDR3 is TGTGCCAGCAGTTTACCCCTAGCCCCGGCAACCTACGAGCAGTACTTC. It is translated as CASSLPLAPATYEQYF.

The genes are TRBV20-1 and TRBJ2-3; no clear D gene. Germline lookup yields CDR1 DFQATT and CDR2 SNEGSKA (reference sequence). This CDR3 is 15 amino acids long. Trimming removed 2 bases at V and 2 bases at J, with 14 bases between. DNA for the CDR3: TGCAGTGCTAGACCTCTTGTCTGGGCCACAGATACGCAGTATTTT. Encoded protein: CSARPLVWATDTQYF.

The sample holds many counts of this clonotype. The chain joins TRBV20-1 to TRBJ2-7; 10 bases are a match to TRBD2. The CDR3 length is 13 residues. V shed 5 bases and J 4 bases; nucleotides not matched to a gene: 5. Germline CDR1 reads DFQATT; CDR2 reads SNEGSKA (reference sequence). The CDR3 here is CSAGLAGGYEQYF. The CDR3 bases are TGCAGTGCTGGGTTAGCGGGAGGTTACGAGCAGTACTTC.

This chain links TRBV15 with TRBJ2-1; 7 bases are shared with TRBD2. V lost 0 bases to trimming and J lost 0 bases; unmatched junction nucleotides: 5. The CDR3 covers 17 residues. CDR1 LNHNV and CDR2 YYDKDF come from the germline V gene (reference sequence). CDR3 region: CATSREGPSGSYNEQFF. CDR3 coding DNA: TGTGCCACCAGCAGAGAGGGGCCTAGCGGCTCCTACAATGAGCAGTTCTTC.

This clonotype was picked up a small number of times. The chain combines TRBV7-2 with TRBJ2-5; 7 bases line up with TRBD1. The ends lost 3 bases at V and 4 bases at J; junction bases unmatched: 5. In germline, CDR1 is SGHTA, CDR2 FQGNSA. The CDR3 sequence is 14 residues long. The CDR3 here is CASSFMTGPETQYF. CDR3 nucleotides: TGTGCCAGCAGCTTCATGACAGGGCCAGAGACCCAGTACTTC.

The chain employs TRBV28 and TRBJ2-7; unclear D gene. Trimming shortened V by 8 bases and J by 3 bases, and 14 bases separated the two germline ends. Per germline, CDR1 MDHEN and CDR2 SYDVKM. The CDR3 has 13 amino acids. CDR3 sequence (DNA): TGTGCCAGCGCTCGGGTTAACATCTACGAGCAGTACTTC. Protein: CASARVNIYEQYF. Filled out from reference TRBV28 and TRBJ2-7, the complete variable domain reads DVKVTQSSRYLVKRTGEKVFLECVQDMDHENMFWYRQDPGLGLRLIYFSYDVKMKEKGDIPEGYSVSREKKERFSLILESASTNQTSMYLCASARVNIYEQYFGPGTRLTVT.

This clonotype was counted ten times or more. The rearrangement joins TRBV6-5 to TRBJ1-2, with D possibly matching TRBD1 (5 bases). V was shortened by 2 bases and J by 3 bases, with 7 bases between the two germline ends. The CDR3 has 13 residues. Germline V gene data show CDR1 as MNHEY and CDR2 as SVGAGI. In DNA, the CDR3 is TGTGCCAGCAGTTACACCAGGGACTATGGCTACACCTTC. It yields the protein CASSYTRDYGYTF.

The V and J genes are TRBV28 and TRBJ2-6; 7 bases are shared with TRBD1. The CDR3 covers 15 residues. Germline lookup yields CDR1 MDHEN and CDR2 SYDVKM. The V segment lost 6 bases and the J segment 2 bases; nucleotides outside the gene matches: 4. In nucleotides, the CDR3 is TGTGCCAGCAGATCGACAGGGACTGGGGCCAACGTCCTGACTTTC. It translates to CASRSTGTGANVLTF.